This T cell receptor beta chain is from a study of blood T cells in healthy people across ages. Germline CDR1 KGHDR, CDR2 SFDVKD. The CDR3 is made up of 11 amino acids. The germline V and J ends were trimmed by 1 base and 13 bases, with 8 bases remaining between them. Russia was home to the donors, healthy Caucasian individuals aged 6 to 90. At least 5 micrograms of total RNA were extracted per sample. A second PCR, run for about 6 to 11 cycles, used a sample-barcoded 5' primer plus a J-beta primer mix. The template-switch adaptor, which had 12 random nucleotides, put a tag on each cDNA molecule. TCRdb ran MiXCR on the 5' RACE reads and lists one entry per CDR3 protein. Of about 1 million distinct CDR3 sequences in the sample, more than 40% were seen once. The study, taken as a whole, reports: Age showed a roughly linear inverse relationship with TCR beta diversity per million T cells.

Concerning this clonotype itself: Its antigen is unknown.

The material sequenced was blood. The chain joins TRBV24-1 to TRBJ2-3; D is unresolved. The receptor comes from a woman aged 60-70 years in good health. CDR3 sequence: CATSDFGAEYF. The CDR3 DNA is TGTGCCACCAGTGATTTTGGTGCGGAGTATTTT.